The source of this T cell receptor beta chain is a study of T cells after yellow fever vaccination (dated by TCRdb to about 2019). Study-level background: Libraries from fractions with low cell numbers were prepared with the SMART-Seq v4 Ultra Low Input RNA kit. Bulk TCR alpha and beta repertoires were sequenced longitudinally to track T-cell clones before and after primary and booster YFV17D yellow fever vaccination. Two healthy male donors, one aged 18 to 30 and one aged 30 to 39 years, were included in the cohort. Blood was collected at multiple timepoints before and after primary and secondary immunization, and bulk PBMC replicates and cell subsets were isolated. Points the paper makes about the study in general: A small fraction of clonotypes showed up in both the CD4 and CD8 compartments, probably as a result of convergent recombination. After the booster, most clones that had expanded after primary vaccination were detected again (over 95% of CD4 and around nine tenths of CD8), suggesting broad maintenance of memory. Computational filtering was needed because FACS-sorted repertoires could contain abundant contaminating clonotypes from the bulk population. Compared with the primary T-cell response, the secondary T-cell response was faster but weaker, reaching its peak on day 5 rather than on day 15. Because only a couple of donors were included in the study, the extent to which the findings can be generalized is limited.

Synthesis of TCR cDNA relied on 5'RACE template switching, a step that introduced a universal primer site along with unique molecular identifiers. cDNA synthesis was primed from both the TCR alpha and TCR beta constant segments. Library amplification involved two PCR steps, and the second step added sample barcodes and sequencing adapters. Sequencing of the libraries was done on either Illumina HiSeq 2500 (2x100 bp) or NovaSeq (2x150 bp). The source study handled its data this way. MIGEC handled demultiplexing of reads and collapsing into UMI consensus sequences, while MiXCR performed V(D)J alignment. Clonotypes responding to the vaccine were identified with edgeR on replicate PBMC samples, with the criteria of FDR below 0.01 and a log2 fold change above 5 up to day 15. CD4 or CD8 identity was assigned to each bulk clonotype according to whether the clonotype was present at higher abundance in the sequenced CD4 repertoire or the sequenced CD8 repertoire. In-frame beta chains were kept once TCRdb had trimmed the public reads at Q25 with fastp and called clones with MiXCR. CDR3 protein sequences are deduplicated, and each keeps its most common genes and DNA. The V and J calls were not made by the authors but by TCRdb's processing. The sample data list about 68,000 distinct CDR3 sequences, and about 6% of these were observed just once. The top ten clones comprise 35% to 40% of the sample.

This clonotype was counted ten times or more. No antigen is known for it. No base quality information exists; no much larger clone differs at one position. V is trimmed back by 6 bases and J by 5 bases, and the junction contains 4 bases that no gene match accounts for. CDR3 length: 13 amino acids, cysteine to phenylalanine. Solely the CDR3 DNA is kept, with 39 bases framed from the first base. The germline V gene gives CDR1 as MNHEY and CDR2 as SVGAGI. The treatment or condition tag for this specimen amounts to: live attenuated yellow fever vaccine strain. A standard Ficoll-Paque protocol was used to isolate PBMCs from peripheral blood. CD4 and CD8 T-cell fractions were isolated with Dynabeads CD4 and CD8 positive selection kits. TriZol was used to extract RNA from bulk PBMCs, from CD4 and CD8 fractions, and from dextramer-positive and dextramer-negative fractions.

This sequence uses TRBV6-5 and TRBJ1-2; TRBD1 lines up with 9 middle nucleotides. Sequencing used CD8+ T cells sorted from PBMCs, obtained about 49 days after the first yellow fever vaccination. This receptor was identified in a man aged 18 to 29 who received the YFV17D yellow fever vaccine. The nucleotide sequence is TGTGCCAGCAGACCTGGGACAGGGTATGGCTACACCTTC. Translated, it gives CASRPGTGYGYTF.